The clone carrying this T cell receptor (beta chain) appeared once. These data originate in a study of blood T cell repertoires in COVID-19. The overall study: Samples of COVID-19 (acute and convalescent) were obtained from the United States, Italy and Spain. PBMCs, B-cell-depleted T cells, or T cells were the source of the cDNA or gDNA that made up the material.

The ends were cut back, 3 bases at V and 3 bases at J, with 9 bases in the middle. CDR3 length: 14 residues. Germline CDR1 SGHVS, CDR2 FQNEAQ. In the original processing: Researchers report that nucleated cell counts were estimated from reference gene primer amplification. Assay: immunoSEQ multiplex PCR; the TCRdb copy retains only in-frame clones and omits some. Clone size and the V and J calls come from that table; the DNA yielded D and trimming. The table includes about 200,000 clones, under 90% detected once. Sequencing input: peripheral blood. The clonotype originates from an elderly man with acute or convalescent COVID-19. The chain couples TRBV7-8 to TRBJ2-1; D unresolved. In DNA, the CDR3 is TGTGCCAGCAGCTTGCAGAATCGCTACAATGAGCAGTTCTTC. This sequence encodes CASSLQNRYNEQFF.